Presented here are 6 T cell receptor beta chains from one specimen sequenced in a study of human T cells and chemical hapten exposure. TCRdb re-called the RACE reads through MiXCR, storing one row per CDR3 protein. Of 180,000 or so distinct CDR3 sequences listed, about 25% are singletons. Documented time point: patch test 3, about 24 weeks after DPC sensitization. Treatment denoted: therapeutic diphenylcyclopropenone sensitization with weekly scalp DPC. The specimen comprised whole blood, sampled in connection with sensitization to the hapten diphenylcyclopropenone (DPC). The receptors come from a woman aged 40 to 50 with alopecia areata. Some clones in this sample may be carry-over from other donors' samples.

This clonotype was observed a few times. V is TRBV10-2 and J is TRBJ1-6; D gene ambiguous. The CDR3 covers 12 residues. The germline V gene encodes CDR1 WSHSY and CDR2 SAAADI. V was cut by 3 bases and J by 13 bases, with 10 bases left in between. CDR3 sequence (DNA): TGCGCCAGCAGTGAAACGGGTAACCCCCTCCACTTT. Its translation is CASSETGNPLHF.

CDR3 DNA: TGCAGTGCTCCTACGGACGGCCGCAGCTCCTACGAGCAGTACTTC. This translates into CSAPTDGRSSYEQYF. This chain connects TRBV20-1 to TRBJ2-7; unclear D gene. CDR1 is DFQATT and CDR2 is SNEGSKA in the germline V gene (reference sequence). Trimming left V 5 bases short and J 0 bases short, with 17 bases between. There are 15 residues in the CDR3.

In its sample, this clonotype was seen many times. The chain is built from TRBV7-2 and TRBJ2-5; 10 bases match TRBD1. The CDR3 covers 14 residues. With 5 bases clipped from V and 6 bases from J, the junction kept 6 bases outside the gene matches. Germline V CDR1 and CDR2: SGHTA, FQGNSA. The CDR3: CASSTTGGAKTQYF. DNA for the CDR3: TGTGCCAGCAGCACGACAGGGGGCGCGAAGACCCAGTACTTC.

The V and J genes are TRBV9 and TRBJ2-5; 7 nucleotides match TRBD2. V lost 0 bases and J lost 5; bases outside the gene matches: 7. CDR1 and CDR2 (germline): SGDLS, YYNGEE. This CDR3 has 15 residues. The DNA for the CDR3 is TGTGCCAGCAGCGTAGTTGCGGGAGCTCTGGAGACCCAGTACTTC. Residues: CASSVVAGALETQYF.

The chain combines TRBV3-1 with TRBJ2-7; D is unclear. Trimming pared 1 base from V and 4 bases from J, leaving 8 bases between. Germline V gives CDR1 LGHDT, CDR2 YNNKEL (reference sequence). The CDR3 length is 13 residues. CDR3 nucleotide sequence: TGTGCCAGCAGCCAAGGGCGAATGTACGAGCAGTACTTC. It specifies CASSQGRMYEQYF.

CDR3 coding DNA: TGTGCCAGCAGTCCGGGACAGGGACGGACTGAAGCTTTCTTT. Protein sequence: CASSPGQGRTEAFF. The V gene is TRBV5-8, the J gene TRBJ1-1; 9 nucleotides agree with TRBD1. The CDR3 totals 14 residues. The V segment lost 5 bases and the J segment 5 bases; nucleotides outside the gene matches: 7. In germline, CDR1 is SGHTS, CDR2 YDEGEE.